Below, 8 T cell receptor beta chains from the same sample are listed, as sequenced in a study of blood T cell repertoires in COVID-19. Repertoires were generated with immunoSEQ multiplex PCR, while TCRdb's copy carries only in-frame clones and drops some. The sample lists tens of thousands of clones; roughly 89% were seen once. The specimen was peripheral blood. The receptors originated from a man between 60 and 75 years old with acute or convalescent COVID-19.

The rearrangement uses TRBV10-2 and TRBJ1-2; perhaps TRBD1 as D (5 bases). Germline V lookup: CDR1 WSHSY, CDR2 SAAADI. This CDR3 is built from 12 residues. The V end was cut by 9 bases, the J end by 6 bases, with 14 bases between. The CDR3 reads CASSIQGDGYTF. The CDR3 nucleotides read TGCGCCAGTAGTATTCAGGGCGATGGCTACACCTTC.

This chain connects TRBV9 to TRBJ2-3, with TRBD2 matching over 11 bases. This CDR3 has 16 residues. After removal of 4 bases from V and 5 bases from J, the junction contained 9 bases not matched to a gene. CDR1 is SGDLS, CDR2 YYNGEE, per germline. CDR3 sequence: CASSPVSGGARDTQYF. For the CDR3, the DNA is TGTGCCAGCAGCCCAGTTAGCGGGGGGGCCCGAGATACGCAGTATTTT.

The rearrangement uses TRBV29-1 and TRBJ2-1, with a tentative D call TRBD2 (6 bases). V lost 7 bases to trimming and J lost 1 base, with 23 bases between them. In germline, CDR1 is SQVTM, CDR2 ANQGSEA. The CDR3 sequence is 17 residues long. The CDR3 nucleotides read TGCAGCGCTCAAGAGGTAGGGGCGGGGAGATCCTACAATGAGCAGTTCTTC. It encodes CSAQEVGAGRSYNEQFF.

The rearrangement joins TRBV19 to TRBJ2-1; a weak D match, TRBD1 (6 bases). Germline CDR1 LNHDA, CDR2 SQIVND (reference sequence). The CDR3 runs to 13 residues. Trimming removed 1 base at V and 10 bases at J, with 11 bases between. The CDR3 DNA reads as TGTGCCAGTAGTATAGGCTCGGGGACAGAGCAGTTCTTC. It encodes CASSIGSGTEQFF. The entire variable domain, with the rest obtained from reference TRBV19 and TRBJ2-1, is as follows: DGGITQSPKYLFRKEGQNVTLSCEQNLNHDAMYWYRQDPGQGLRLIYYSQIVNDFQKGDIAEGYSVSREKKESFPLTVTSAQKNPTAFYLCASSIGSGTEQFFGPGTRLTVL.

CDR3 amino acids: CASSLGLSRGGEEQYF. The CDR3 DNA is TGCGCCAGCAGCTTGGGACTGTCTAGAGGGGGGGAAGAGCAGTACTTC. The chain links TRBV5-1 to TRBJ2-7, with D perhaps TRBD2 (7 bases). V was shortened by 0 bases and J by 7 bases, with 20 bases between the two germline ends. Germline V gene lookup returns CDR1 SGHRS and CDR2 YFSETQ. This CDR3 spans 16 amino acids.

In nucleotides, the CDR3 is TGCGCCAGCAGCCAAGATCTTGTCAGGGGGTACGAGCAGTACTTC. Its translation is CASSQDLVRGYEQYF. This chain joins TRBV4-3 and TRBJ2-7; 7 bases are a match to TRBD1. The trim removed 0 bases at V and 4 bases at J, leaving 6 bases unmatched. CDR3 length: 15 residues. Germline V lookup: CDR1 LGHNA, CDR2 YSLEER.

V is TRBV24-1 and J is TRBJ1-2; D perhaps matches TRBD1 (6 bases). V was pared by 1 base and J by 6 bases, with 11 bases between. This CDR3 has 14 residues. CDR1 is KGHDR and CDR2 is SFDVKD in the germline V gene. This CDR3 is CATSDLTGKNGYTF. The CDR3 nucleotides are TGTGCCACCAGTGATTTAACAGGGAAAAATGGCTACACCTTC.

V and J are TRBV3-1 (or the pseudogene TRBV3-2) and TRBJ1-2, with 7 bases that match TRBD1. Germline V CDR1 and CDR2: LGHDT, YNNKEL (reference sequence). The trim removed 9 bases at V and 7 bases at J, leaving 11 bases unmatched. The CDR3 is made up of 13 amino acids. In nucleotides, the CDR3 is TGTGCCAGTCGCGCTGAGGGGGCGCGTGGCTACACCTTC. Translating it yields CASRAEGARGYTF.